The 10 T cell receptor beta chains below were found in one sample sequenced in a study of T cell changes during pregnancy in multiple sclerosis. Some clones are missing from TCRdb's copy, which holds only in-frame ones; the method was immunoSEQ multiplex PCR. The repertoire includes tens of thousands of clones, approximately 88% of them detected once, and about 7.5% sits in the top ten. The sample was CD8+ T cells from peripheral blood mononuclear cells, taken before pregnancy. Receptor source: a female donor with multiple sclerosis, enrolled in a pregnancy study.

The chain couples TRBV30 to TRBJ1-1; a weak D match, TRBD1 (6 bases). V was pared by 8 bases and J by 6 bases, with 22 bases between. Germline V lookup: CDR1 GTSNPN, CDR2 SVGIG (reference sequence). CDR3 length: 14 residues. CDR3: CAAPRRGRYPEAFF. CDR3 coding DNA: TGTGCCGCCCCCCGGCGGGGGCGATACCCTGAAGCTTTCTTT.

This clone has only one observation. J is TRBJ1-4 and V is TRBV19; D gene ambiguous. V was cut by 5 bases and J by 4 bases, with 14 bases left in between. Germline loops: CDR1 LNHDA, CDR2 SQIVND (reference sequence). The CDR3 extends over 15 amino acids. The DNA of the CDR3 is TGTGCCAGTAGTCCCCCGGAGGCCCATAATGAAAAACTGTTTTTT. Amino acid sequence: CASSPPEAHNEKLFF.

The chain joins TRBV4-2 to TRBJ2-7; maybe TRBD2 (5 bases). Trimming pared 4 bases from V and 2 bases from J, leaving 15 bases between. Germline-derived CDR1 and CDR2 are LGHNA and YNFKEQ. The CDR3 sequence is 15 residues long. The CDR3 spells CASSPKGSNTYEQYF. The CDR3 nucleotides read TGTGCCAGCAGCCCGAAAGGGAGCAACACCTACGAGCAGTACTTC.

This clone was detected many times. This chain links TRBV28 with TRBJ1-5; D is perhaps TRBD1 (5 bases). This CDR3 has 21 residues. CDR1 MDHEN and CDR2 SYDVKM come from the germline V gene. The V end was cut by 2 bases, the J end by 0 bases, with 26 bases between. As DNA, the CDR3 is TGTGCCAGCAGTTTAGTAGCCCTTGCAGGGTGGGGCAGATATAGCAATCAGCCCCAGCATTTT. Translated: CASSLVALAGWGRYSNQPQHF.

The CDR3 spells CASSETSGGTGELFF. CDR3 nucleotide sequence: TGCGCCAGCAGTGAAACTAGCGGGGGGACCGGGGAGCTGTTTTTT. The V and J genes are TRBV10-2 and TRBJ2-2, with 12 bases lining up with TRBD2. With 3 bases clipped from V and 5 bases from J, the junction kept 1 base outside the gene matches. Germline CDR1 and CDR2: WSHSY and SAAADI. The CDR3 is made up of 15 amino acids.

J is TRBJ2-7 and V is TRBV7-8; no definite D call. CDR3 size: 14 residues. CDR1 and CDR2 from the germline V gene are SGHVS and FQNEAQ. Trimming stripped 5 bases from V and 0 bases from J, with 11 bases between. CDR3 sequence (DNA): TGTGCCAGCAGCCCAGGTCGTACCTCCTACGAGCAGTACTTC. Residues: CASSPGRTSYEQYF.

This clone was seen once. The CDR3 nucleotides are TGTGCCAGCAGTGAAGTGAGCAGGGCGGAGACCCAGTACTTC. This encodes CASSEVSRAETQYF. This rearrangement joins TRBV2 to TRBJ2-5; possible D gene TRBD1, 5 bases. CDR1 is SNHLY, CDR2 FYNNEI, per germline. The CDR3 spans 14 residues. The ends were cut back, 1 base at V and 5 bases at J, with 11 bases in the middle.

This clone was counted only a few times. CDR3 DNA: TGTGCCACCAGCATAAGCTCGATGAACACCGGGGAGCTGTTTTTT. This encodes CATSISSMNTGELFF. This chain joins TRBV15 and TRBJ2-2; the D is unclear. The CDR3 consists of 15 residues. Germline CDR1 reads LNHNV; CDR2 reads YYDKDF (reference sequence). Trimming took 4 bases from V and 1 from J, leaving 10 bases between them. The whole variable domain, remainder taken from reference TRBV15 and TRBJ2-2, is DAMVIQNPRYQVTQFGKPVTLSCSQTLNHNVMYWYQQKSSQAPKLLFHYYDKDFNNEADTPDNFQSRRPNTSFCFLDIRSPGLGDTAMYLCATSISSMNTGELFFGEGSRLTVL.

This chain connects TRBV13 to TRBJ1-2, with 8 bases lining up with TRBD1. V gave up 5 bases and J gave up 6 bases; unmatched junction bases: 8. The CDR3 contains 14 residues. Germline values: CDR1 PRHDT, CDR2 FYEKMQ (reference sequence). The CDR3 spells CASSAMTGVDGYTF. The CDR3 nucleotides are TGTGCCAGCAGCGCCATGACAGGGGTCGATGGCTACACCTTC.

The rearrangement uses TRBV5-4 and TRBJ1-1; a possible D gene is TRBD1 (6 bases). Trimming removed 5 bases from V and 0 bases from J, with 11 bases in between. CDR3 length equals 14 residues. Germline loops: CDR1 SGHNT, CDR2 YYREEE (reference sequence). In nucleotides, the CDR3 is TGTGCCAGCAGAAAAGGGGGGGTGAACACTGAAGCTTTCTTT. Encoded protein: CASRKGGVNTEAFF.